This T cell receptor beta chain was retrieved from a study of early T cells in non-severe SARS-CoV-2 infection. The ends were cut back, 1 base at V and 4 bases at J, with 11 bases in the middle. The CDR3 runs 14 residues. CDR1 and CDR2 (germline): SNHLY, FYNNEI. Via MiXCR, TCRdb re-called the 5' RACE reads, giving one row per CDR3 protein. This table has about 110,000 distinct CDR3 sequences, roughly an eighth appearing once. The source of this sequence is an adult who was a healthcare worker with PCR-confirmed SARS-CoV-2 infection or an uninfected control (not recorded which). The sequencing input was whole blood. The chain is built from TRBV2 and TRBJ2-7, with D perhaps matching TRBD2 (5 bases). CDR3 amino acids: CASSEGLGRYEQYF. The DNA of the CDR3 is TGTGCCAGCAGTGAAGGTTTGGGGAGATACGAGCAGTACTTC.